Below, one T cell receptor beta chain is given with its context. The source of the sample is a study of blood T cell repertoires in COVID-19. Study-level background: T cells, B-cell-depleted T cells, or PBMCs provided the cDNA or gDNA that served as material.

The germline V gene has CDR1 MGHRA and CDR2 YSYEKL. The CDR3 consists of 19 residues. V trimming: 3 bases; J trimming: 5 bases; junction bases outside the gene matches: 16. Sequencing used immunoSEQ multiplex PCR; TCRdb keeps in-frame clones, though not all of them. The sample carries about 230,000 clones, around four fifths recorded once. This TCR was sampled from a woman in her sixties or seventies with active or convalescent COVID-19. The material sequenced was peripheral blood. The chain links TRBV4-1 to TRBJ2-1; TRBD2 aligns across 10 bases. CDR3 in amino acids: CASSHIPGVLAGADNEQFF. The CDR3 region has the DNA TGCGCCAGCAGCCATATACCAGGGGTTCTAGCGGGAGCCGACAATGAGCAGTTCTTC.